This T cell receptor beta chain appears in the sequencing data of a study of T-cell reconstitution after alpha-beta-depleted transplantation in children (dated by TCRdb to the mid-2010s). Background for the entire study: The study quantitatively tracked T-cell immune reconstitution after TCRalphabeta/CD19-depleted allogeneic hematopoietic cell transplantation in children using TCR repertoire profiling.

The label giving this sample's treatment or condition can be read as: allogeneic hematopoietic cell transplantation with graft depleted of TCRalphabeta T cells and CD19 B cells. TCRalphabeta/CD19-depleted allogeneic hematopoietic cell grafts were given to the transplant recipients, all of whom were children. The method behind the library was PCR. The reads were generated on an Illumina HiSeq 2500. To normalize quantification of the TCRbeta repertoire, the TCR libraries were built with molecular barcoding that relied on unique molecular identifiers. TCRdb redid the processing of the public reads, applying fastp at Q25 and MiXCR, and retained in-frame beta chains. Entries that share a CDR3 protein sequence are merged under the most common genes and DNA. This sample comprises about 200,000 distinct CDR3 sequences, approximately 7% of them detected only once. The ten largest account for 5.5% of the sample.

As encoded in the germline V gene, CDR1 is SGHRS while CDR2 is YFSETQ. The V and J ends are trimmed by 0 bases and 6 bases, leaving 7 bases between them. The CDR3 covers 13 residues, taking in both the cysteine and the phenylalanine. Only the CDR3 part of the read is kept: 39 bases, read in frame from the first base. This clonotype has a count of ten or more. Its target antigen remains unknown. One base away there is no much larger clone; base qualities are not given. Overall study outcomes, separate from this receptor: Hyperexpanded clone frequencies declined over subsequent months; after one year, T-cell counts and TCRbeta diversity were mostly attributed to newly produced T cells. About two months after transplant, the apparently early recovery of alphabetaT-cell counts reportedly depended on just several hundred clones that had expanded rapidly and came from non-depleted graft cells. In some patients, high TCRbeta diversity at day 60 was attributed to recipient T cells and intrathymic progenitors that had survived conditioning.

This sample comprised PBMCs, obtained before TCRalphabeta/CD19-depleted stem cell transplant. This clonotype originated in a boy aged 2-15 years with acute lymphoblastic leukemia, due to receive a stem cell transplant. The chain joins TRBV5-1 to TRBJ2-1; confidence is insufficient to name the D gene. The DNA sequence is given as TGCGCCAGCAGCTTGGACACGGCCAATGAGCAGTTCTTC. Translated, this gives CASSLDTANEQFF.